The T cell receptor beta chain under discussion was sequenced for a study of CD8 T cells in ankylosing spondylitis. This clonotype is labeled medium-sized (0.01 to 0.1%). The length of the CDR3 is 18 residues. V lost 3 bases and J lost 0; bases outside the gene matches: 9. The germline gives CDR1 SGDLS, CDR2 YYNGEE. For TCR beta, libraries came from quantitative 5'-RACE with molecular barcodes. MiXCR, run by TCRdb on the 5' RACE reads, gives a single entry per CDR3 protein. The table shows roughly 7,500 distinct CDR3 sequences, with under 8.5% occurring only once. The TCR originated in a male donor with ankylosing spondylitis or in good health (not recorded which). This chain connects TRBV9 to TRBJ1-4, with 9 bases identical to TRBD1. Sequenced sample: blood, either unsorted or a sorted T cell fraction (not recorded which). The DNA for the CDR3 is TGTGCCAGCAGCGCCAACCGGGACAGGGCCGCAACTAATGAAAAACTGTTTTTT. Amino acids: CASSANRDRAATNEKLFF.